This T cell receptor beta chain derives from a study of blood T cell repertoires in COVID-19. Overall study context: Material from acute and convalescent COVID-19 was sourced from the United States, Italy and Spain. PBMCs, B-cell-depleted T cells, or T cells provided the cDNA or gDNA that made up the material.

Germline V lookup: CDR1 MNHEY, CDR2 SVGAGI. The CDR3 contains 15 residues. V lost 6 bases and J lost 7; bases outside the gene matches: 12. In the authors' methods: Reference gene primer amplification yielded estimated nucleated cell counts. Repertoires were generated with immunoSEQ multiplex PCR, while TCRdb's copy carries only in-frame clones and drops some. The V and J calls and the clone size are those of that table, but D and trimming were determined from the DNA. Found here are 150,000 to 200,000 clones, around 82% of them singletons; the top ten hold roughly 2%. This clone was picked up one time.

The source material was peripheral blood. The origin of this receptor is a woman aged 80 or over with acute or convalescent COVID-19. The chain employs TRBV6-5 and TRBJ2-3; 8 bases agree with TRBD1. CDR3 region: CASRLDRERGNTQYF. The CDR3 bases are TGTGCCAGCAGGTTGGACAGGGAAAGAGGGAATACGCAGTATTTT.